Reported below is one T cell receptor (beta chain). The target of this receptor is not known. No much larger clone is present one base from it, and per-base qualities are unavailable. The library was prepared using RT-PCR. The run used an Illumina HiSeq 2500. TCRdb passed the public sequencing reads through fastp at Q25 and MiXCR, retaining productive beta sequences. Entries are consolidated by CDR3 protein sequence, retaining the most common genes and DNA. Recorded for this sample are about half a million distinct CDR3 sequences; about 25% of them occurred a single time. Jointly, the top ten make up about 1.9% of the sample. These data belong to a study of response to subunit inactivated influenza vaccine (dated by TCRdb to 2017 to 2018). About the study as a whole: Deep quantitative T cell receptor repertoire profiling was used in the study to track responses to a trivalent subunit inactivated influenza vaccine. Overall study results and their limits: The authors proposed that each seasonal influenza vaccination may bring in only a limited number of new T cells.

The sequences come from CD4+ T cells sorted from PBMCs, collected less than 6 days after vaccination. This clonotype originated in a man aged 45 to 65 who received an inactivated influenza vaccine. Donor details come from another sample of the same person, matched by shared clones.

The nucleotide sequence is given as TGTGCCAGCAGCTTGGACCGGTTAGCCGGGGAGCTGTTTTTT. Translated, this gives CASSLDRLAGELFF. The chain links TRBV5-6 with TRBJ2-2, with the D gene uncertain. Trimming takes 0 bases from V and 6 bases from J, and the germline ends sit 9 bases apart. Taken from the germline V gene, the CDR1 and CDR2 loops are SGHDT and YYEEEE. The CDR3 covers 14 residues, taking in both the cysteine and the phenylalanine. Only the CDR3 DNA stays, 42 bases, in frame from base 1.